Only one count was recorded for the clone carrying this TCR beta chain. Its cognate antigen is unknown. Trimming removed 2 bases from V and 3 bases from J, with 8 bases in between. The germline V gene has CDR1 KGHSH and CDR2 LQKENI. This CDR3 has 13 amino acids. The data are from a study of cytomegalovirus exposure and HLA in healthy donors. Across the study: Findings of an earlier analysis included over 95 million unique TCR beta sequences from 200 million or so T cells. The study's early data release held roughly 90 million unique TCRs from HLA-typed donors. Study findings and constraints: Later findings reportedly placed an Asian-associated ancestry cluster below the approximately 630-donor mean for N-insertions.

Researchers ran the PCR with 60 Vbeta and 13 Jbeta primers. Profiled with immunoSEQ multiplex PCR; TCRdb holds only in-frame clones, not every one. The sample yields under 200,000 clones, approximately 82% seen once. The sequence came from a woman aged 18-29 years in good health and CMV-seronegative. Sample: PBMCs. This chain links TRBV18 with TRBJ2-7; D remains ambiguous. The DNA of the CDR3 is TGTGCCAGCTCACCAAACAGCCTCTACGAGCAGTACTTC. Amino acid sequence: CASSPNSLYEQYF.